The T cell receptor beta chain described here comes from a study of blood T cell repertoires in COVID-19. CDR3 length: 15 amino acids. V lost 3 bases, J lost 1 base, and 9 bases lay in between. Germline V gene sequence: CDR1 SGHVS, CDR2 FNYEAQ. Profiling relied on immunoSEQ multiplex PCR, and the TCRdb table lists in-frame clones only, not all of them. The sample comprises approximately 180,000 clones, nearly 80% of which are singletons, and roughly 25% rests with the top ten. This clonotype was sampled from a woman aged 70 to 79 with acute or convalescent COVID-19. Sequencing input: peripheral blood. This chain connects TRBV7-6 to TRBJ1-4, with a weak D call TRBD1 (5 bases). The CDR3 reads CASSFYRLTNEKLFF. The DNA of the CDR3 is TGTGCCAGCAGCTTTTACAGGCTAACTAATGAAAAACTGTTTTTT. Combining the CDR3 with reference TRBV7-6 and TRBJ1-4 gives the whole variable domain GAGVSQSPRYKVTKRGQDVALRCDPISGHVSLYWYRQALGQGPEFLTYFNYEAQQDKSGLPNDRFSAERPEGSISTLTIQRTEQRDSAMYRCASSFYRLTNEKLFFGSGTQLSVL.